These T cell receptor beta chains were read from a single sample in a study of shared clonotypes between healthy human individuals. The repertoire was sequenced with immunoSEQ multiplex PCR; TCRdb's copy has only in-frame clones and lacks some. The sample includes about 480,000 clones, 75% to 80% of them seen just once. Sequencing was done on a sample of PBMCs. The receptor set was obtained from a middle-aged woman in good health. Some clones in this sample may be carry-over from other donors' samples. CDR3s include the opening cysteine and the closing phenylalanine or tryptophan. A D gene is named only where the DNA matches it firmly. Clone size is not always given. Where it is, it says once, few, many or a class for expanded clones.

TRBV30,NA,NA,TRBJ1-1,CASLLGTEAFF,TGTGCCTCCCTCCTGGGCACTGAAGCTTTCTTT
TRBV5-1,NA,NA,TRBJ2-2,CASSLAGFGELFF,TGCGCCAGCAGCTTGGCGGGATTCGGGGAGCTGTTTTTT
TRBV14,few,NA,TRBJ2-1,CASSRAMYNEQFF,TGTGCCAGCAGTCGAGCGATGTACAATGAGCAGTTCTTC
TRBV28,NA,NA,TRBJ1-5,CASSLAEDQPQHF,TGTGCCAGCAGCTTAGCGGAGGATCAGCCCCAGCATTTT
TRBV7-7,NA,NA,TRBJ2-1,CASSEAGTNEQFF,TGTGCTAGCAGCGAGGCGGGAACGAATGAGCAGTTCTTC
TRBV7-2,NA,NA,TRBJ2-5,CASSAQSRYQETQYF,TGTGCCAGCAGCGCCCAATCTAGGTACCAAGAGACCCAGTACTTC
TRBV18,NA,NA,TRBJ2-3,CASSPLAESTDTQYF,TGTGCCAGCTCACCACTAGCGGAGAGCACAGATACGCAGTATTTT
TRBV5-1,NA,TRBD1,TRBJ2-5,CASSFAGTGVETQYF,TGCGCCAGCAGCTTCGCCGGGACAGGGGTGGAGACCCAGTACTTC
TRBV19,NA,TRBD2,TRBJ2-1,CASSMGLAGRHEQFF,TGTGCCAGTAGTATGGGACTAGCGGGAAGGCATGAGCAGTTCTTC
TRBV4-1,NA,NA,TRBJ2-3,CASSQQGLGTDTQYF,TGCGCCAGCAGCCAACAAGGACTGGGTACAGATACGCAGTATTTT
TRBV13,NA,NA,TRBJ2-2,CASSSRDTNTGELFF,TGTGCCAGCAGCTCCCGGGACACCAACACCGGGGAGCTGTTTTTT
TRBV30,NA,TRBD1,TRBJ1-2,CAWSKGQGSWGYTF,TGTGCCTGGAGTAAGGGACAGGGATCGTGGGGCTACACCTTC
TRBV7-2,NA,NA,TRBJ2-7,CASSLGNAPEQYF,TGTGCCAGCAGCTTAGGAAACGCCCCCGAGCAGTACTTC
TRBV7-2,NA,NA,TRBJ2-7,CASSSDRNTYEQYF,TGTGCCAGCAGCTCCGACCGCAATACCTACGAGCAGTACTTC
TRBV25-1,NA,NA,TRBJ1-1,CASSDLNTEAFF,TGTGCCAGCAGTGATCTGAACACTGAAGCTTTCTTT
TRBV4-1,NA,NA,TRBJ2-7,CASSQELPFYEQYF,TGCGCCAGCAGCCAAGAGCTTCCCTTTTACGAGCAGTACTTC
TRBV7-3,NA,TRBD1,TRBJ2-1,CASSPDRGLINEQFF,TGTGCCAGCAGCCCGGACAGGGGGCTTATCAATGAGCAGTTCTTC
TRBV5-4,NA,NA,TRBJ1-4,CASSLGRLNEKLFF,TGTGCCAGCAGCTTGGGACGGCTTAATGAAAAACTGTTTTTT
TRBV7-3,NA,NA,TRBJ2-7,CASSLARGDSYEQYF,TGTGCCAGCAGCTTAGCCCGCGGGGATTCCTACGAGCAGTACTTC
TRBV14,once,NA,TRBJ1-2,CASSQDAGRVNGYTF,TGTGCCAGCAGCCAAGACGCGGGGAGGGTTAATGGCTACACCTTC
TRBV28,once,TRBD1,TRBJ2-7,CASSFLDRGSSSLYF,TGTGCCAGCAGTTTCCTCGACAGGGGAAGTTCAAGTTTGTACTTC
TRBV7-8,NA,NA,TRBJ1-5,CASSYGTENQPQHF,TGTGCCAGCAGTTACGGGACGGAGAATCAGCCCCAGCATTTT
TRBV7-9,NA,NA,TRBJ1-1,CASSLGVVNTEAFF,TGTGCCAGCAGCTTGGGGGTGGTGAACACTGAAGCTTTCTTT
TRBV20-1,few,TRBD1,TRBJ1-1,CSARGDSEAFF,TGCAGTGCTAGGGGGGACAGTGAAGCTTTCTTT
TRBV11-2,NA,NA,TRBJ2-2,CAVSYLEELFF,TGTGCTGTTTCCTATTTAGAGGAGCTGTTTTTT
TRBV11-2,NA,NA,TRBJ2-1,CASSQLPGPYNEQFF,TGTGCCAGCAGCCAACTTCCGGGCCCCTACAATGAGCAGTTCTTC
TRBV28,NA,NA,TRBJ2-7,CASKVTSTYEQYF,TGTGCCAGCAAGGTGACATCTACCTACGAGCAGTACTTC
TRBV5-1,NA,NA,TRBJ1-3,CASSLTYLSGNTIYF,TGCGCCAGCAGCTTGACGTACTTATCAGGAAACACCATATATTTT
TRBV5-4,once,NA,TRBJ2-7,CASSQTGSYEQYF,TGTGCCAGCAGCCAAACAGGTTCCTACGAGCAGTACTTC
TRBV4-3,once,NA,TRBJ2-2,CASSQGAGYTGELFF,TGCGCCAGCAGCCAAGGGGCGGGGTACACCGGGGAGCTGTTTTTT
TRBV28,NA,NA,TRBJ1-2,CASSPPGINRGYTF,TGTGCCAGCAGTCCTCCGGGCATTAACCGGGGCTACACCTTC
TRBV21-1,NA,NA,TRBJ2-1,CASSKSRTGDNEQFF,TGTGCCAGCAGCAAATCCCGGACAGGGGACAATGAGCAGTTCTTC
TRBV6-6,NA,NA,TRBJ2-7,CASSLSTNYEQYF,TGTGCCAGCAGTTTGTCAACCAACTACGAGCAGTACTTC
TRBV6-1,NA,NA,TRBJ2-7,CASTSRRVLSYEQYF,TGTGCCAGCACCTCCCGACGGGTCCTCTCCTACGAGCAGTACTTC
TRBV6-4,many,NA,TRBJ2-1,CASSDWAGRDNEQFF,TGTGCCAGCAGTGACTGGGCAGGGCGGGACAATGAGCAGTTCTTC
TRBV18,NA,NA,TRBJ1-2,CASSPGSRYTF,TGTGCCAGCTCACCAGGCTCTCGCTACACCTTC
TRBV9,once,NA,TRBJ2-2,CASSVESVPNTGELFF,TGTGCCAGCAGCGTAGAAAGCGTACCGAACACCGGGGAGCTGTTTTTT
TRBV7-6,NA,NA,TRBJ2-2,CASSLGWAGELFF,TGTGCCAGCAGCTTAGGGTGGGCCGGGGAGCTGTTTTTT
TRBV11-2,few,NA,TRBJ2-4,CASSLDSTSSTVQYF,TGTGCCAGCAGCTTAGATTCAACTAGTTCAACAGTTCAGTACTTC